These T cell receptor beta chains were read from a single sample in a study of Ad26.COV2.S vaccination and SARS-CoV-2 variants. Profiled with immunoSEQ multiplex PCR; TCRdb holds only in-frame clones, not every one. The sample includes about 680,000 clones, roughly 90% of them seen just once. The sample consisted of peripheral blood, taken in a trial of Ad26.COV2.S vaccine versus placebo. These receptors were taken from a person aged 18-60 years who received the Ad26.COV2.S COVID-19 vaccine or a placebo. Each CDR3 is given with its conserved first and last residue. The order of the fields is V gene, D gene, J gene, clone size, CDR3 DNA, CDR3 protein. A D gene is named only where the DNA matches it firmly. Rows give clone size only sometimes, using once, few, many, or a class for an expanded clone.

>TRBV7-9|.|TRBJ1-6|.
TGTGCCAGCAGCTTCAGGGGTGATAATTCACCCCTCCACTTT
CASSFRGDNSPLHF
>TRBV19|.|TRBJ1-5|few
TGTGCCAGTAGTCCAGGACTCGACCAGCCCCAGCATTTT
CASSPGLDQPQHF
>TRBV3-1/TRBV3-2|.|TRBJ2-5|once
TGTGCCAGCAGCCAAGTGTCCCCTCCCGAGTACTTC
CASSQVSPPEYF
>TRBV6-2/TRBV6-3|.|TRBJ1-2|.
TGTGCCAGCAGTTACCCTGGACAGACTGGCTACACCTTC
CASSYPGQTGYTF
>TRBV6-5|.|TRBJ1-5|few
TGTGCCAGCAGTTACTCGGGGGGGCCCCAGCATTTT
CASSYSGGPQHF
>TRBV7-2|TRBD1|TRBJ2-7|.
TGTGCCAGCAGCTTAGCGCTAAACAGGGGTTACGAGCAGTACTTC
CASSLALNRGYEQYF
>TRBV5-4|.|TRBJ2-7|.
TGTGCCAGCAGCTTGGGGGGGTACGAGCAGTACTTC
CASSLGGYEQYF
>TRBV18|TRBD1|TRBJ2-5|few
TGTGCCAGCTCACAAGCCGGGACAGGGCAAGAGACCCAGTACTTC
CASSQAGTGQETQYF
>TRBV29-1|.|TRBJ2-5|.
TGCAGCGTTACAGCGCTCCAAGAGACCCAGTACTTC
CSVTALQETQYF
>TRBV7-3|.|TRBJ1-2|.
TGTGCCAGCAGCTTAACGGCGGATTTGGACGGCTACACCTTC
CASSLTADLDGYTF
>TRBV19|.|TRBJ1-1|.
TGTGCCAGTAGTATTCTTGGGGGCCTAGGAGGTGAAGCTTTCTTT
CASSILGGLGGEAFF
>TRBV4-1|.|TRBJ1-1|.
TGCGCCAGCAGGCCATCTGGGAACACTGAAGCTTTCTTT
CASRPSGNTEAFF
>TRBV6-5|.|TRBJ1-4|.
TGTGCCAACTCCGGGACACTCGGGGAAAAACTGTTTTTT
CANSGTLGEKLFF
>TRBV6-6|TRBD1|TRBJ1-4|.
TGTGCCAGCAGTTACGGGGACAGCCGTAATGAAAAACTGTTTTTT
CASSYGDSRNEKLFF
>TRBV20-1|.|TRBJ1-3|.
TGCAGTGCTAGTAACAGTCCCACCTCTGGAAACACCATATATTTT
CSASNSPTSGNTIYF
>TRBV5-4|TRBD2|TRBJ2-3|.
TGTGCCAGCAGCACCGGGACTAGCGGGAGAGATACGCAGTATTTT
CASSTGTSGRDTQYF
>TRBV2|.|TRBJ1-5|.
TGTGCCAGCAGTGGGGGGGTGGCCCAGCATTTT
CASSGGVAQHF
>TRBV29-1|.|TRBJ2-2|.
TGCAGCGCCGGTAGCGCAGGGACGCCCCGTGGCACCGGGGAGCTGTTTTTT
CSAGSAGTPRGTGELFF